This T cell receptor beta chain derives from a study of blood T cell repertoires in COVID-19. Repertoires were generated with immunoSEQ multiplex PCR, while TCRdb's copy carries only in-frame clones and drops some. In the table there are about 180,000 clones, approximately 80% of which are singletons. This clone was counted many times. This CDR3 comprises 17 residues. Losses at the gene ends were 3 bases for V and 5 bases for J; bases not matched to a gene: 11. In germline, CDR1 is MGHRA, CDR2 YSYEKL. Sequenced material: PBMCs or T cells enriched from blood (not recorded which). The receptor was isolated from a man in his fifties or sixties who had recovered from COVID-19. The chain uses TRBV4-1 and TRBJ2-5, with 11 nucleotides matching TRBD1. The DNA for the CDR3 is TGCGCCAGCAGCCATGACAGGGGACAGGGGGATCGGGAGACCCAGTACTTC. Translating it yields CASSHDRGQGDRETQYF.